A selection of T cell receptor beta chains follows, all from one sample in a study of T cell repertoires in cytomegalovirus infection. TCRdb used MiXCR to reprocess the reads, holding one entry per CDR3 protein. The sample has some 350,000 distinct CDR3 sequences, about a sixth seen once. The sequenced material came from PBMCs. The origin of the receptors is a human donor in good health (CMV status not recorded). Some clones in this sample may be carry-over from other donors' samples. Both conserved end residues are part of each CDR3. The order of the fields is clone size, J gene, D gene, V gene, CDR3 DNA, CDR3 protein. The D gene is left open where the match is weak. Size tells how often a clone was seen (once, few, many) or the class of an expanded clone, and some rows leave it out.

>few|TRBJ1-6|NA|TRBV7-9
TGTGCCAGCAGCTTAACGGTCTCGGGTGGCGGTTCACCCCTCCACTTT
CASSLTVSGGGSPLHF
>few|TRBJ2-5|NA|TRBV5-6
TGTGCCAGCATCTATGGGGGAGAGGGAACCCAGTACTTC
CASIYGGEGTQYF
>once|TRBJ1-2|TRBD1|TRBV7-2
TGTGCCAGCAGCTTAGGAGTAGAGACAGGGAGGGTTGATGGCTACACCTTC
CASSLGVETGRVDGYTF
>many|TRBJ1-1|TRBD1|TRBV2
TGTGCCAGCAGTAGACAGGGGGCGGCGGGGACTGAAGCTTTCTTT
CASSRQGAAGTEAFF
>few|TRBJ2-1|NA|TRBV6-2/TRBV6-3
TGTGCCAGCAGTCCCAGCGGACGCATCGACGGTGAGCAGTTCTTC
CASSPSGRIDGEQFF
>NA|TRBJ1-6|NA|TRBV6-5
TGTGCCAGCAGTCCTACAGGGTTGACGGGTTCACCCCTCCACTTT
CASSPTGLTGSPLHF
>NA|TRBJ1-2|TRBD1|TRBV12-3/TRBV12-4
TGTGCCAGCAGTTCCTCAGGGGGAAATGGCTACACCTTC
CASSSSGGNGYTF
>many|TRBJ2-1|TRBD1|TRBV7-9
TGTGCCAGCAGCTCAGTCCCGGGACAGGGGGCCCTATCCTACAATGAGCAGTTCTTC
CASSSVPGQGALSYNEQFF
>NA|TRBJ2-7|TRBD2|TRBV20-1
TGCAGTGCCGGGAGGGTCGAGCAGTACTTC
CSAGRVEQYF
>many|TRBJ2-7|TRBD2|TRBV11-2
TGTGCCAGCAGCTTCCAAGCGGGAGGCCCCTACGAGCAGTACTTC
CASSFQAGGPYEQYF
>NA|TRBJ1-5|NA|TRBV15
TGTGCCACCAGCAGAGATAGGATTCAGCCCCAGCATTTT
CATSRDRIQPQHF
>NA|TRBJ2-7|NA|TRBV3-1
TGTGCCAGCAGCCAAGCCGCTTCTCTATACGAGCAGTACTTC
CASSQAASLYEQYF
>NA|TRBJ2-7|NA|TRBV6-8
TGTGCCAGCAGTTACTCGAGCCCCTCCGCCCCGTTCGAGCAGTACTTC
CASSYSSPSAPFEQYF
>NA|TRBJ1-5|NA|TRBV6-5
TGTGCCAGCAGTAAATGGGGGCAGATGGAGGGACAGCCCCAGCATTTT
CASSKWGQMEGQPQHF
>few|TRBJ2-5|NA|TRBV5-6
TGTGCCAGCAGCTTGACACAGGGCCCCCGGTTGGGGGAGACCCAGTACTTC
CASSLTQGPRLGETQYF
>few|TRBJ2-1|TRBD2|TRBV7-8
TGTGCCAGCAGCTCCAAGCGTACCGGGACTAGCGTCAACAATGAGCAGTTCTTC
CASSSKRTGTSVNNEQFF
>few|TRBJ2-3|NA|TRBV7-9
TGTGCCAGCAGCTTTGGGGTCGGGGCGGGAGATACGCAGTATTTT
CASSFGVGAGDTQYF
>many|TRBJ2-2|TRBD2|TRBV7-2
TGTGCCAGCAGCCAAACCCGGGCTAGCGGGTACGGGGAGCTGTTTTTT
CASSQTRASGYGELFF
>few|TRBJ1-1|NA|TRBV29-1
TGCAGCGTTGAAGGTGGGGAGAGATTGGCTGAAGCTTTCTTT
CSVEGGERLAEAFF
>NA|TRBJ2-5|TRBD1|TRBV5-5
TGTGCCAGCAGCGTGGGACAGCAACAAGAGACCCAGTACTTC
CASSVGQQQETQYF
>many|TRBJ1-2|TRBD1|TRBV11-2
TGTGCCAGCAGCACAACAGGGGCGTATACCTTC
CASSTTGAYTF
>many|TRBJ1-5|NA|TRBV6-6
TGTGCCAGCAGTTACGGGGGGGGGAATCAGCCCCAGCATTTT
CASSYGGGNQPQHF
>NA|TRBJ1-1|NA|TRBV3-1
TGTGCCAGCAGCAGAGGAACCGGGGCGAACACTGAAGCTTTCTTT
CASSRGTGANTEAFF
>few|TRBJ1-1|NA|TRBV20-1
TGCAGTGCCTGGACCATAAAATCGAACACTGAAGCTTTCTTT
CSAWTIKSNTEAFF
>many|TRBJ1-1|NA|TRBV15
TGTGCCACCTCCAGATGGGGGGGCTCCAACACTGAAGCTTTCTTT
CATSRWGGSNTEAFF